This T cell receptor (beta chain) was sequenced during a study of tumor-infiltrating lymphocytes in primary liver carcinoma. RNA and DNA were co-extracted from approximately 20-30 mg of unsorted bulk tissue. Production of TCR beta cDNA used roughly 500 ng total RNA together with a constant-region primer. Three nested multiplex PCR rounds of slightly modified ARM-PCR generated TCR beta libraries. PCR rounds one and two used TRBV1-TRBV30 forward primers with a C-beta reverse primer for around 10 cycles each. TCRdb re-derived calls from the multiplex PCR reads in MiXCR, one entry per CDR3 protein. The table includes around 60,000 distinct CDR3 sequences, over 60% detected once. The CDR3 has 12 residues. Trimming removed 3 bases from V and 7 bases from J, with 7 bases in between.

The sequenced material came from liver tumor tissue from sampling region 4. Sample subset: tumor region T4, right-lateral pole. The TCR originated in a man in his forties with primary liver carcinoma and hepatitis B virus infection. The chain joins TRBV12-3 or TRBV12-4 to TRBJ2-1, with a possible D match to TRBD2 (6 bases). In nucleotides, the CDR3 is TGTGCCAGCAGTTTGGGACTTAATGAGCAGTTCTTC. This codes for CASSLGLNEQFF.